Listed below are T cell receptor beta chains from one sample, sequenced in a study of blood T cell repertoires in COVID-19. Measured with immunoSEQ multiplex PCR; TCRdb has only the in-frame clones, and not every one. The sample shows around 300,000 clones, roughly 88% of them seen only once. Sequencing was done on a sample of peripheral blood. The receptor set was obtained from a woman in her 30s with COVID-19, enrolled during active disease. Each CDR3 is given without its conserved first and last residue.

V	J	CDR3
TRBV15	TRBJ2-1	ATSRTDRRVNEQF
TRBV5-4	TRBJ1-3	ASSFGGRGEGNTIY
TRBV28	TRBJ1-5	ASLDSYSNQPQH
TRBV5-6	TRBJ2-2	ASSFLNSPLGELF
TRBV14	TRBJ1-2	ASSQAPGGTYGYT
TRBV2	TRBJ2-4	ASSGDLAKNIQY
TRBV3-1/TRBV3-2	TRBJ1-1	ASSPRRNTEAF
TRBV2	TRBJ2-2	ASRTEPQVVGELF
TRBV11-2	TRBJ1-6	ASSSVRGKGGSPLH
TRBV28	TRBJ2-3	ATRTGWPDTQY
TRBV19	TRBJ1-2	ASRASGQGYGYT
TRBV27	TRBJ2-5	ASSPRDIQETQY
TRBV6-5	TRBJ2-2	ASTLGTGGTGELF
TRBV6-5	TRBJ1-5	ASSSGQGGQPQH
TRBV27	TRBJ1-1	ASSPQGQIITEAF
TRBV3-1/TRBV3-2	TRBJ2-2	ASSPLNTGELF
TRBV5-1	TRBJ1-1	ASSPPGANTEAF
TRBV18	TRBJ2-1	ASSSTRGDYNEQF
TRBV3-1/TRBV3-2	TRBJ1-2	ASSQIDYGYT
TRBV4-1	TRBJ1-2	ASSQGTGSSYGYT
TRBV2	TRBJ2-7	ASTAGGTYEQY
TRBV6-2/TRBV6-3	TRBJ2-2	ASSRLAGGQAGELF
TRBV2	TRBJ1-3	ASNPTGYGNTIY
TRBV11-3	TRBJ1-4	ASTPGTGYEKLF
TRBV28	TRBJ1-1	ASRLLTEAF
TRBV4-1	TRBJ1-1	ASSPRTGLSTEAF
TRBV28	TRBJ2-2	ASKGTLNTGELF
TRBV7-8	TRBJ1-1	ASSQTTGASNTEAF
TRBV12-5	TRBJ2-1	ASGVSGNEQF
TRBV13	TRBJ2-7	ASSRTSGGLDEQY
TRBV10-2	TRBJ1-4	ASSERAGYRKLF
TRBV27	TRBJ2-7	ASRTGVSYEQY
TRBV29-1	TRBJ1-2	SVVGPKAGYGYT
TRBV4-2	TRBJ1-1	ASSQLNTEAF
TRBV14	TRBJ1-1	ASSRALQGTLNTEAF
TRBV24-1	TRBJ1-5	ATSDVTRSGPQH
TRBV9	TRBJ1-2	ASSRWDSANYGYT
TRBV6-5	TRBJ2-3	ASSTTTPSGTQY
TRBV11-3	TRBJ1-2	ASSTRDRPYGYT
TRBV6-5	TRBJ2-7	ASSFQRGRDTYEQY
TRBV3-1/TRBV3-2	TRBJ1-5	ASSYSGQGGQPQH
TRBV21-1	TRBJ1-5	ASPKKSQPQH
TRBV12-3/TRBV12-4	TRBJ2-5	ASSLTSAETQY
TRBV5-1	TRBJ2-1	ASSLQGPGYNEQF
TRBV2	TRBJ2-7	ASNPGVASYEQY
TRBV7-8	TRBJ1-5	ASSLGQGQSPQH
TRBV30	TRBJ1-6	AWNSQGAFWSPLH
TRBV6-5	TRBJ2-7	ASSYSVAGTYEQY